A selection of T cell receptor beta chains follows, all from one sample in a study of blood T cell repertoires in COVID-19. Data came from immunoSEQ multiplex PCR; TCRdb stores just in-frame clones and leaves some out. The sample shows about 280,000 clones, 75% to 90% of them seen only once. The sequencing sample was made of PBMCs or T cells enriched from blood (not recorded which). These receptors were obtained from a woman aged 45 to 65 who had recovered from COVID-19. Both conserved end residues are part of each CDR3. A D gene is named only where the DNA matches it firmly. Clone size appears in some rows only: once, few, many, or a class for an expanded clone.

CDR3 DNA	CDR3 protein	J gene	V gene	clone size	D gene
TGTGCCAGCAGCTTACGAGCGGGGGGGCCTCTCGGGGAGCTGTTTTTT	CASSLRAGGPLGELFF	TRBJ2-2	TRBV7-2	NA	TRBD2
TGTGCCAGCAGCCCCAGACTAGCGGGCACAGATACGCAGTATTTT	CASSPRLAGTDTQYF	TRBJ2-3	TRBV11-2	NA	TRBD2
TGTGCCAGCAGCTTGGTCGAGGGGAGGGGGACCCAGTACTTC	CASSLVEGRGTQYF	TRBJ2-5	TRBV7-7	few	TRBD2
TGCGCCAGCAGTCGGGACAGGGGTGAGACCCAGTACTTC	CASSRDRGETQYF	TRBJ2-5	TRBV4-3	NA	TRBD1
TGTGCCAGCAGCATAGGGACAGCTAACTATGGCTACACCTTC	CASSIGTANYGYTF	TRBJ1-2	TRBV5-4	NA	TRBD1
TGTGCCAGCAGCTTAGTTTCCCAGAGGGGGATCTACGAGCAGTACTTC	CASSLVSQRGIYEQYF	TRBJ2-7	TRBV7-3	NA	NA
TGTGCCATCAGTGAGGGGCTAGCGGGGACGACAGATACGCAGTATTTT	CAISEGLAGTTDTQYF	TRBJ2-3	TRBV10-3	NA	TRBD2
TGTGCCAGCAGAGCCGGGACAGGGCAGAGTTCACCCCTCCACTTT	CASRAGTGQSSPLHF	TRBJ1-6	TRBV2	NA	TRBD1
TGCAGTGAACTAGTCGGGGAGACCCAGTACTTC	CSELVGETQYF	TRBJ2-5	TRBV20-1	NA	NA
TGTGCCAGCAAATTCCGTTCGCGGGGGATAAGCACCGGGGAGCTGTTTTTT	CASKFRSRGISTGELFF	TRBJ2-2	TRBV2	once	TRBD2
TGTGCCAGCAGCTCTACAGGACAGGGAGGCGCAGATACGCAGTATTTT	CASSSTGQGGADTQYF	TRBJ2-3	TRBV13	NA	TRBD1
TGTGCCAGCAGTGATGTTGTCCGGCCCCAGCATTTT	CASSDVVRPQHF	TRBJ1-5	TRBV6-1	NA	NA
TGTGCCAGCAGCCCCCTGGGACTAGCGGGAGTGCACACCGGGGAGCTGTTTTTT	CASSPLGLAGVHTGELFF	TRBJ2-2	TRBV3-1/TRBV3-2	NA	TRBD2
TGTGCCAGCAGCTTAGGGGCCCTGGACACCAATGAGCAGTTCTTC	CASSLGALDTNEQFF	TRBJ2-1	TRBV7-7	NA	NA
TGTGCCAGCAGCTTGGCCGGGACAGGGAAAAAACTGTTTTTT	CASSLAGTGKKLFF	TRBJ1-4	TRBV5-4	NA	TRBD1
TGTGCCAGCAGCCATAATGGAGCGGGCACTGAAGCTTTCTTT	CASSHNGAGTEAFF	TRBJ1-1	TRBV5-4	NA	NA
TGTGCCAGCGCAACAGGGGAGGATGGCTACACCTTC	CASATGEDGYTF	TRBJ1-2	TRBV7-9	NA	TRBD1
TGCAGCGTGAACTCAGGGGGCGGAGCTGGCTACACCTTC	CSVNSGGGAGYTF	TRBJ1-2	TRBV29-1	NA	TRBD1
TGTGCCAGCAGCTCAGGCAGGGATACCTACGAGCAGTACTTC	CASSSGRDTYEQYF	TRBJ2-7	TRBV7-9	once	NA
TGTGCCAGCAGCTTGGCTGCGGTGGGTAATTCACCCCTCCACTTT	CASSLAAVGNSPLHF	TRBJ1-6	TRBV5-5	NA	NA
TGCGCCAGCAGCCAAAGGGACTACGGCACCGGGGAGCTGTTTTTT	CASSQRDYGTGELFF	TRBJ2-2	TRBV4-3	NA	TRBD2
TGTGCCAGCAGCCGACTAGCGGGGTTTTGGGAGCAGTACTTC	CASSRLAGFWEQYF	TRBJ2-7	TRBV6-5	NA	TRBD2
TGTGCCAGCACCGTCCGGGTTGAGCAGTTCTTC	CASTVRVEQFF	TRBJ2-1	TRBV12-3/TRBV12-4	NA	NA
TGTGCCAGCAGCGTCATACAGGGGAGCACTGAAGCTTTCTTT	CASSVIQGSTEAFF	TRBJ1-1	TRBV9	NA	TRBD1
TGTGCCAGCAGAACAGGGTATGGCACTGAAGCTTTCTTT	CASRTGYGTEAFF	TRBJ1-1	TRBV6-6	NA	NA
TGTGCCAGCAGCGTAGGGACAGACAACTATGGCTACACCTTC	CASSVGTDNYGYTF	TRBJ1-2	TRBV5-5	NA	TRBD1
TGTGCCTGGAGTGTAAGGGTTGGAGGTGAGCAGTTCTTC	CAWSVRVGGEQFF	TRBJ2-1	TRBV30	NA	NA
TGCGCCAGCAGCTTGGCCCGAGGCGGGGGTCCGAATTCACCCCTCCACTTT	CASSLARGGGPNSPLHF	TRBJ1-6	TRBV5-1	NA	NA
TGTGCCAGCTCACCACCGGCGGGGGGGACCGGGGAGCTGTTTTTT	CASSPPAGGTGELFF	TRBJ2-2	TRBV18	NA	TRBD2
TGTGCCAGCAGCCACGGACTAGCGGGGGGCCAAGAGACCCAGTACTTC	CASSHGLAGGQETQYF	TRBJ2-5	TRBV3-1/TRBV3-2	NA	TRBD2
TGTGCCAGCAGCTTTGGACTAGCCGGGGAGCAGTTCTTC	CASSFGLAGEQFF	TRBJ2-1	TRBV7-8	NA	TRBD2
TGTGCCAGCAGAAGACAGGGGGATGTTGAAAAACTGTTTTTT	CASRRQGDVEKLFF	TRBJ1-4	TRBV28	NA	TRBD1
TGTGCCAGCAGTTTCCGACAGGGGAGGACCGGGGAGCTGTTTTTT	CASSFRQGRTGELFF	TRBJ2-2	TRBV6-5	NA	TRBD1
TGTGCCACCAGTGCGGAGGACAGGGGGTTGTCCGGGGAGCTGTTTTTT	CATSAEDRGLSGELFF	TRBJ2-2	TRBV24-1	NA	TRBD1
TGTGCCAGCAGTGACTCAGGCAGGGGGTCAGATACGCAGTATTTT	CASSDSGRGSDTQYF	TRBJ2-3	TRBV6-4	few	TRBD1
TGTGCCTGGACAGAAGGGAGAGAACTTAACAATGAGCAGTTCTTC	CAWTEGRELNNEQFF	TRBJ2-1	TRBV30	once	NA
TGTGCCACCAGCAGAGATCCCTTCTATGGCTACACCTTC	CATSRDPFYGYTF	TRBJ1-2	TRBV15	NA	NA
TGCAGTGCTAGTCTTACCCCGGAAGTTGGGCGTGCATCCTATGGCTACACCTTC	CSASLTPEVGRASYGYTF	TRBJ1-2	TRBV20-1	once	NA
TGCGCCAGCAGCTTGGGTACAGGATCCTACAATGAGCAGTTCTTC	CASSLGTGSYNEQFF	TRBJ2-1	TRBV5-1	once	NA
TGCGCCAGCAGCCAAGCTAGTAGCGGGGGCTACGAGCAGTACTTC	CASSQASSGGYEQYF	TRBJ2-7	TRBV4-1	NA	TRBD2
TGCGCCAGCAGTGAGTCGGGGCCCGGGACAGATAATTCACCCCTCCACTTT	CASSESGPGTDNSPLHF	TRBJ1-6	TRBV10-2	once	TRBD1
TGCAGCGTCGGAACCGGGACTAACTATGGCTACACCTTC	CSVGTGTNYGYTF	TRBJ1-2	TRBV29-1	NA	NA
TGTGCCAGTAGTTCACCCGGGACTCCAAGCTCCTACAATGAGCAGTTCTTC	CASSSPGTPSSYNEQFF	TRBJ2-1	TRBV19	NA	NA
TGTGCCAGCAGCTCCAATCGGGGTGGACCGAATACCTTC	CASSSNRGGPNTF	TRBJ1-2	TRBV11-2	NA	NA
TGCGCCAGCAGCTTACAGGGGGGTAGAAAGAATACGCAGTATTTT	CASSLQGGRKNTQYF	TRBJ2-3	TRBV5-1	NA	TRBD1
TGTGCCAGTAGTATATCCTGGAACACTGAAGCTTTCTTT	CASSISWNTEAFF	TRBJ1-1	TRBV19	NA	NA
TGTGCCAGCACCCAACAACAGGGAAGCTATGGCTACACCTTC	CASTQQQGSYGYTF	TRBJ1-2	TRBV6-5	NA	NA
TGCGCCAGCAGCTTGGAAGCAGGGATGAACACTGAAGCTTTCTTT	CASSLEAGMNTEAFF	TRBJ1-1	TRBV5-1	NA	NA
TGTGCCAGCTGGTCCTCAGGGCGAAATCAGCCCCAGCATTTT	CASWSSGRNQPQHF	TRBJ1-5	TRBV19	NA	NA
TGTGCCAGCAGTCTGCGGACAGGGCCCTACGAGCAGTACTTC	CASSLRTGPYEQYF	TRBJ2-7	TRBV27	NA	TRBD1
TGTGCCAGCAGCTTGTGGAAGTGGGCTAGCGGTTACAATGAGCAGTTCTTC	CASSLWKWASGYNEQFF	TRBJ2-1	TRBV5-6	NA	TRBD2
TGTGCCAGTAGTGTAAGCTCCACCGGGGAGCTGTTTTTT	CASSVSSTGELFF	TRBJ2-2	TRBV19	NA	NA
TGTGCCAGCAGCGTAGGGGCGGGAGGTCCCCAAAATGGCTACACCTTC	CASSVGAGGPQNGYTF	TRBJ1-2	TRBV9	NA	NA
TGCGCCAGCAGCTTGTTAGCCAGGGGGGATTTGGGTTACGAGCAGTACTTC	CASSLLARGDLGYEQYF	TRBJ2-7	TRBV5-1	NA	NA
TGTGCCAGCAGCCGCGGGACAGGGAACACTGAAGCTTTCTTT	CASSRGTGNTEAFF	TRBJ1-1	TRBV5-8	NA	TRBD1
TGTGCCAGCAGCCCTACCACGGGGTTCACCGGGGAGCTGTTTTTT	CASSPTTGFTGELFF	TRBJ2-2	TRBV5-4	NA	NA
TGTGCCAGCAGCGTAGACGCGGGGGGGCGCACAGATACGCAGTATTTT	CASSVDAGGRTDTQYF	TRBJ2-3	TRBV9	NA	TRBD2